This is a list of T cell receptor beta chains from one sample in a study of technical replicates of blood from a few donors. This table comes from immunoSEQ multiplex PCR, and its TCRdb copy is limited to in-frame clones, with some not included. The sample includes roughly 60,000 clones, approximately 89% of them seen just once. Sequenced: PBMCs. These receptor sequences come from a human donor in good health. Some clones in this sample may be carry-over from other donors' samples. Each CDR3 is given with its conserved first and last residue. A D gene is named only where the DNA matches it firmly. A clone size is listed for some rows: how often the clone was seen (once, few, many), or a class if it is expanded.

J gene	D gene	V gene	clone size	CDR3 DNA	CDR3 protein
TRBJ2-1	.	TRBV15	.	TGTGCCACCAGGGGGACTGTGTTTTACAATGAGCAGTTCTTC	CATRGTVFYNEQFF
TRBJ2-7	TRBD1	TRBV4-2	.	TGTGCCAGCAGCCAAGATGGGACAGATTACGAGCAGTACTTC	CASSQDGTDYEQYF
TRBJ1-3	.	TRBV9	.	TGTGCCAGCAGCATCTCAACTCACTCTGGAAACACCATATATTTT	CASSISTHSGNTIYF
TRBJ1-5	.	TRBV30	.	TGTGCCTGGAGTGTACTAAGCGGAGGCAATCAGCCCCAGCATTTT	CAWSVLSGGNQPQHF
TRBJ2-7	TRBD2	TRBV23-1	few	TGCGCCAGCACTGGTCCGGCAGGGAGGGCGACCAACGAGCAGTACTTC	CASTGPAGRATNEQYF
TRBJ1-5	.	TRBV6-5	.	TGTGCCAGCAGTCCTACAGGGTATAGCAATCAGCCCCAGCATTTT	CASSPTGYSNQPQHF
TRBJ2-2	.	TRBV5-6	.	TGTGCCAGCAGCCTCGAGATAGGGGTCCGGGAGCTGTTTTTT	CASSLEIGVRELFF
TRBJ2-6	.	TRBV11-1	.	TGTGCCGGCAGCTCAAGGGGCTCTGGGGCCAACGTCCTGACTTTC	CAGSSRGSGANVLTF
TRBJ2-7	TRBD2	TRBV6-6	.	TGTGCCAGCAGTTACGGTGCGGGAGACTACGAGCAGTACTTC	CASSYGAGDYEQYF
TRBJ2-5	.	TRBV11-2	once	TGTGCCAGCAGCTTAGATATGGGGCAGAGTGTTCCCCAGTACTTC	CASSLDMGQSVPQYF
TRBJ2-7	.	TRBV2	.	TGTGCCAGCAGTACCTTAGACAGTAGCTCCTACGAGCAGTACTTC	CASSTLDSSSYEQYF
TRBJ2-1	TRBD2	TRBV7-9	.	TGTGCCAGCAGTCGGCCGGGGAGGGGAAACAATGAGCAGTTCTTC	CASSRPGRGNNEQFF
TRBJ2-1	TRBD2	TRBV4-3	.	TGCGCCAGCAGCCAAGTTCTAGCGGGATTCTACAATGAGCAGTTCTTC	CASSQVLAGFYNEQFF
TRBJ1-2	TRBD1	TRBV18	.	TGTGCCAGCTCACGGGACAGGGCGTCCGACTATGGCTACACCTTC	CASSRDRASDYGYTF
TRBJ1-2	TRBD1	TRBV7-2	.	TGTGCCAGCAGCTTGGGGGGACAGGGGGCTAGAGGCTACACCTTC	CASSLGGQGARGYTF
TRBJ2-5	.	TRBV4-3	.	TGCGCCAGCAGCCAAGATCCGGATGGGGGGGAGACCCAGTACTTC	CASSQDPDGGETQYF
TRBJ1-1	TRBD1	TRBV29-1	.	TGCAGCACCGGGACAGGGGGCGGGAACACTGAAGCTTTCTTT	CSTGTGGGNTEAFF
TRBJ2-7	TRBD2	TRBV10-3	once	TGTGCCACCCAAGAGACTAGCGGGATCGGCTACGAGCAGTACTTC	CATQETSGIGYEQYF
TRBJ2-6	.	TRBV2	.	TGTGCCAGCAGAGACCGACACTCTGGGGCCAACGTCCTGACTTTC	CASRDRHSGANVLTF
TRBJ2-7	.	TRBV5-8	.	TGTGCCAGCAGCTTGCACCGGAGGCTTAAGGACGAGCAGTACTTC	CASSLHRRLKDEQYF
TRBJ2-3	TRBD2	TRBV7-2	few	TGTGCCAGCAGCTTAGACGGGGGGGCTAGGGATACGCAGTATTTT	CASSLDGGARDTQYF
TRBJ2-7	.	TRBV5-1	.	TGCGCCAGCAGAGCGCGCGGGGCCGCGGGCGAGCAGTACTTC	CASRARGAAGEQYF
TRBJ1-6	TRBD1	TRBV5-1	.	TGCGCCAGCAGCTCCGCGGTTACAGGGGGCAGTTCACCCCTCCACTTT	CASSSAVTGGSSPLHF
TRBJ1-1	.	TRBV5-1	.	TGCGCCAGCAGCTTCTTCGGGGGTACTGAAGCTTTCTTT	CASSFFGGTEAFF
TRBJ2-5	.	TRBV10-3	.	TGTGCCATCAGTGAGCAGGGGAAACAAGAGACCCAGTACTTC	CAISEQGKQETQYF
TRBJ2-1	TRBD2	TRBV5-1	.	TGCGCCAGCAGCTCCGCGGGAGCATACAATGAGCAGTTCTTC	CASSSAGAYNEQFF
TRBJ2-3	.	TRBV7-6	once	TGTGCCAGCAGCTTATTAGAAACCACAGATACGCAGTATTTT	CASSLLETTDTQYF
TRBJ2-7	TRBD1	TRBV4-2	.	TGTGCCAGCAGCCAAGAGGGGACAGGTCGGACCTACGAGCAGTACTTC	CASSQEGTGRTYEQYF
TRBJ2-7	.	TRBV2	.	TGTGCCAGCAAGTTTAATAGCTACGAGCAGTACTTC	CASKFNSYEQYF
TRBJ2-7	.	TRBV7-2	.	TGTGCCAGCAGCTTAATCCCCTACGACGAGCAGTACTTC	CASSLIPYDEQYF
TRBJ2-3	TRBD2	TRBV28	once	TGTGCCAGCACCCCGCGGGGGGCCGCCACAGATACGCAGTATTTT	CASTPRGAATDTQYF
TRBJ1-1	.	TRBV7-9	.	TGTGCCAGCAGCAGACTGGGAGGGGTCACTGAAGCTTTCTTT	CASSRLGGVTEAFF
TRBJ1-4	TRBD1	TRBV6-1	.	TGTGCCAGCAGTGGGAACCACAGGGGAGCGAATGAAAAACTGTTTTTT	CASSGNHRGANEKLFF
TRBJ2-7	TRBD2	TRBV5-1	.	TGCGCCAGCAGCTTGGCTGAGGGAGGGGTTGAGCAGTACTTC	CASSLAEGGVEQYF
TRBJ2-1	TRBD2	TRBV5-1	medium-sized	TGCGCCAGCAGTTCGAGCGGGGGTTACAATGAGCAGTTCTTC	CASSSSGGYNEQFF
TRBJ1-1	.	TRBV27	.	TGTGCCAGCGGGAGGAGTTGGGGGACTGGTACTGAAGCTTTCTTT	CASGRSWGTGTEAFF
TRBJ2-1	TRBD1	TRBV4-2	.	TGTGCCAGCAGCCAAGAAATGTCGCAGGGGGCATCCCACAATGAGCAGTTCTTC	CASSQEMSQGASHNEQFF
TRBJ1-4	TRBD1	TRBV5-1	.	TGCGCCAGCAGCTCTCAGGGACAGAGTGAAAAACTGTTTTTT	CASSSQGQSEKLFF
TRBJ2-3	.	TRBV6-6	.	TGTGCCAGCAGTTACTCTTCCCGACAGGGCACAGATACGCAGTATTTT	CASSYSSRQGTDTQYF
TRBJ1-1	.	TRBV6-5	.	TGTGCCAGCAGTTCGAGGGCCACGGGGACTGAAGCTTTCTTT	CASSSRATGTEAFF
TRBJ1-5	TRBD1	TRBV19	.	TGTGCCAGTATCAAATGGTCTCCGTGGGACAGGGGTAAAGGGGATAGCAATCAGCCCCAGCATTTT	CASIKWSPWDRGKGDSNQPQHF
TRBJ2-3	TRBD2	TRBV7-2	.	TGTGCCAGCAGCTTACGGACTAGCGGGGGGGCAGATACGCAGTATTTT	CASSLRTSGGADTQYF
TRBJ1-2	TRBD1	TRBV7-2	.	TGTGCCAGCAGCTTAGGTGGGACAGGGGTAAATTATGGCTACACCTTC	CASSLGGTGVNYGYTF
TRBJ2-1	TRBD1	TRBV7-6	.	TGTGCCAGCAGCCCCGGACAGGGTGGTTACAATGAGCAGTTCTTC	CASSPGQGGYNEQFF
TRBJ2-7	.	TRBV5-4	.	TGTGCCAGCAGCTTTTCCGGGTACGAGCAGTACTTC	CASSFSGYEQYF
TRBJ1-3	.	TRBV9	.	TGTGCCAGCAGCGTAGGGGGGCGCATCTCTGGAAACACCATATATTTT	CASSVGGRISGNTIYF
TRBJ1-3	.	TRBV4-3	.	TGCGCCAGCAGCCAAGATAGCGGAAACACCATATATTTT	CASSQDSGNTIYF
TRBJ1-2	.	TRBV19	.	TGTGGTGCCAGGACAGCAAACTATGGCTACACCTTC	CGARTANYGYTF
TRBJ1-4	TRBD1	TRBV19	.	TGTGCCAGCACGGCCCCAGGGGGGACTAATGAAAAACTGTTTTTT	CASTAPGGTNEKLFF
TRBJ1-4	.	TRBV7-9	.	TGTGCCAGCAGCTTAACGCAGGGGCGTGAAAAACTGTTTTTT	CASSLTQGREKLFF
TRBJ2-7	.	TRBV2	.	TGTGCCAGCGCCGAGGGTCAGGTAGTTTCCTACGAGCAGTACTTC	CASAEGQVVSYEQYF
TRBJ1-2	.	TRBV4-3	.	TGCGCCAGCAGCCCAGGAGGGAGGGAAGGCTACACCTTC	CASSPGGREGYTF
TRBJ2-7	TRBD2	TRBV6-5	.	TGTGCCAGCAGTTCCACTGCCGGGACTAGCGCTTACGAGCAGTACTTC	CASSSTAGTSAYEQYF
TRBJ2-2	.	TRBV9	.	TGTGCCAGCAGCGTAGATGGGGCCTTATCCGGGGAGCTGTTTTTT	CASSVDGALSGELFF
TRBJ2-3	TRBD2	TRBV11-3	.	TGTGCCAGCAGCTTAAATACGGGCGGGAGGGCTGATACGCAGTATTTT	CASSLNTGGRADTQYF